Listed below are T cell receptor beta chains from one sample, sequenced in a study of PD-1 blockade in classical Hodgkin lymphoma. Profiling relied on immunoSEQ multiplex PCR, and the TCRdb table lists in-frame clones only, not all of them. The sample lists 20,000 to 25,000 clones, over 65% occurring once. The sample in question was peripheral blood mononuclear cells (PBMCs), obtained before the fourth cycle of nivolumab. The receptors were sampled from a human donor with classical Hodgkin lymphoma. The CDR3 runs from the conserved cysteine through the conserved F or W. The D gene is left open where the match is weak. A clone size is listed for some rows: how often the clone was seen (once, few, many), or a class if it is expanded.

d_gene,abundance,v_gene,j_gene,CDR3aa,CDR3nt
TRBD2,NA,TRBV5-1,TRBJ2-1,CASTSNSGRAGNNEQFF,TGCGCCAGCACCTCTAATAGCGGGAGGGCCGGCAACAATGAGCAGTTCTTC
NA,NA,TRBV6-5,TRBJ2-1,CASSYRRVPYNEQFF,TGTGCCAGCAGTTACCGCAGGGTTCCCTACAATGAGCAGTTCTTC
TRBD2,NA,TRBV7-8,TRBJ2-3,CASSLGLAVLETDTQYF,TGTGCCAGCAGCTTAGGGCTAGCGGTTCTTGAGACAGATACGCAGTATTTT
NA,NA,TRBV9,TRBJ1-5,CASSPNSAGNQPQHF,TGTGCCAGCAGCCCAAATAGCGCAGGGAATCAGCCCCAGCATTTT
NA,NA,TRBV6-5,TRBJ1-3,CASSRSGTFGNTIYF,TGTGCCAGCAGTCGCTCCGGGACATTCGGAAACACCATATATTTT
TRBD1,NA,TRBV18,TRBJ2-5,CASSSARGREETQYF,TGTGCCAGCTCCTCCGCCAGGGGGCGCGAAGAGACCCAGTACTTC
TRBD1,once,TRBV29-1,TRBJ2-7,CSVFLRDRGFYEQYF,TGCAGCGTTTTCCTCCGGGACAGGGGTTTTTACGAGCAGTACTTC
TRBD2,medium-sized,TRBV13,TRBJ2-7,CASSPPEREGSEQYF,TGTGCCAGCAGCCCCCCGGAGCGGGAGGGGAGCGAGCAGTACTTC
NA,NA,TRBV6-1,TRBJ2-5,CASSKTAQGTQYF,TGTGCCAGCAGCAAGACAGCTCAAGGGACCCAGTACTTC
TRBD2,NA,TRBV4-2,TRBJ2-1,CASSQPRLAGGSYNEQFF,TGTGCCAGCAGCCAACCCAGACTAGCGGGAGGATCCTACAATGAGCAGTTCTTC
NA,NA,TRBV23-1,TRBJ2-5,CASSQSDRKYQETQYF,TGCGCCAGCAGTCAATCTGACAGGAAGTACCAAGAGACCCAGTACTTC
NA,NA,TRBV5-4,TRBJ1-3,CASSPDRTSGNTIYF,TGTGCCAGCAGTCCGGACCGCACCTCTGGAAACACCATATATTTT
NA,NA,TRBV6-5,TRBJ1-2,CASSEDANYGYTF,TGTGCCAGCAGTGAAGATGCTAACTATGGCTACACCTTC
NA,NA,TRBV4-1,TRBJ1-6,CASSLRDPGSPLHF,TGCGCCAGCAGCCTCCGGGACCCAGGTTCACCCCTCCACTTT
TRBD1,medium-sized,TRBV2,TRBJ2-7,CASSDTRQGSYEQYF,TGTGCCAGCAGTGACACCCGACAGGGGTCCTACGAGCAGTACTTC
TRBD2,NA,TRBV5-1,TRBJ2-1,CASSLGRASGASSYNEQFF,TGCGCCAGCAGCTTGGGTCGGGCTAGCGGGGCCAGCTCCTACAATGAGCAGTTCTTC
NA,NA,TRBV15,TRBJ2-7,CATSRDVSAKNEQYF,TGTGCCACCAGCAGAGATGTTAGCGCTAAAAACGAGCAGTACTTC
NA,NA,TRBV19,TRBJ2-6,CASSPGHSGANVLTF,TGTGCCAGTAGTCCCGGCCACTCTGGGGCCAACGTCCTGACTTTC
NA,NA,TRBV7-6,TRBJ1-4,CASSQDSEKLFF,TGTGCCAGCAGCCAGGACTCCGAAAAACTGTTTTTT
NA,NA,TRBV29-1,TRBJ2-5,CSVEAGTPSPGETQYF,TGCAGCGTTGAAGCTGGGACCCCGAGCCCGGGGGAGACCCAGTACTTC
NA,NA,TRBV5-1,TRBJ1-1,CASSPETSRLNTEAFF,TGCGCCAGCAGCCCTGAAACGAGCCGATTGAACACTGAAGCTTTCTTT
NA,NA,TRBV19,TRBJ2-7,CASDPGGVNEQYF,TGTGCCAGTGACCCCGGGGGAGTCAACGAGCAGTACTTC
NA,NA,TRBV5-6,TRBJ1-4,CASSLVGGANEKLFF,TGTGCCAGCAGCTTGGTCGGGGGTGCGAATGAAAAACTGTTTTTT
NA,few,TRBV29-1,TRBJ2-7,CSVVGESSYEQYF,TGCAGCGTTGTAGGGGAAAGCTCCTACGAGCAGTACTTC
NA,few,TRBV28,TRBJ1-1,CASSLGGQAAFF,TGTGCCAGCAGTTTGGGGGGGCAGGCAGCTTTCTTT
TRBD1,few,TRBV5-1,TRBJ2-1,CASSWGQYNEQFF,TGCGCCAGCAGCTGGGGACAGTACAATGAGCAGTTCTTC
NA,NA,TRBV2,TRBJ2-1,CASRADRTYNEQFF,TGTGCCAGCAGGGCAGACAGGACCTACAATGAGCAGTTCTTC
NA,NA,TRBV7-7,TRBJ2-5,CASGFPPQETQYF,TGTGCTAGCGGTTTCCCCCCGCAAGAGACCCAGTACTTC
NA,NA,TRBV27,TRBJ1-1,CASSLNRAGTEAFF,TGTGCCAGCAGTTTAAACAGGGCGGGCACTGAAGCTTTCTTT
NA,few,TRBV6-1,TRBJ1-2,CASSEVAGYNYGYTF,TGTGCCAGCAGTGAAGTGGCAGGGTATAACTATGGCTACACCTTC
TRBD2,few,TRBV27,TRBJ2-7,CASSLSQGRGLAGTYEQYF,TGTGCCAGCAGTTTATCACAGGGAAGAGGTCTAGCGGGGACCTACGAGCAGTACTTC
NA,NA,TRBV10-3,TRBJ1-4,CAISESRGTNEKLFF,TGTGCCATCAGTGAGTCCCGGGGGACTAATGAAAAACTGTTTTTT
NA,NA,TRBV19,TRBJ2-2,CASSIRGAANTGELFF,TGTGCCAGTAGTATAAGGGGGGCGGCAAACACCGGGGAGCTGTTTTTT
TRBD1,few,TRBV27,TRBJ1-4,CASKKAGQGDEKLFF,TGTGCCAGCAAAAAAGCGGGACAGGGTGATGAAAAACTGTTTTTT
NA,NA,TRBV6-1,TRBJ1-2,CASSEWPANYGYTF,TGTGCCAGCAGTGAATGGCCAGCTAACTATGGCTACACCTTC
NA,NA,TRBV6-5,TRBJ1-1,CASSRGWGDRTEAFF,TGTGCCAGCAGTCGGGGGTGGGGAGATAGGACTGAAGCTTTCTTT
NA,few,TRBV27,TRBJ1-3,CASSFGGNGNTIYF,TGTGCCAGCAGTTTTGGGGGTAACGGAAACACCATATATTTT
NA,few,TRBV2,TRBJ2-1,CASRMKLYNEQFF,TGTGCCAGCAGGATGAAACTGTACAATGAGCAGTTCTTC
NA,NA,TRBV6-1,TRBJ2-5,CASSEDWRWGLETQYF,TGTGCCAGCAGTGAAGATTGGCGGTGGGGCCTAGAGACCCAGTACTTC
TRBD2,NA,TRBV2,TRBJ2-3,CASSEAGAGRTTDTQYF,TGTGCCAGCAGTGAAGCGGGAGCGGGGCGCACCACAGATACGCAGTATTTT
NA,few,TRBV19,TRBJ2-1,CASSIVSFYNEQFF,TGTGCCAGTAGTATAGTGAGCTTCTACAATGAGCAGTTCTTC
NA,NA,TRBV5-1,TRBJ2-5,CASSKEVEETQYF,TGCGCCAGCAGCAAGGAAGTGGAAGAGACCCAGTACTTC
NA,NA,TRBV4-2,TRBJ2-1,CASSLVGNSNEQFF,TGTGCCAGCAGCTTGGTCGGGAATAGCAATGAGCAGTTCTTC
NA,NA,TRBV10-3,TRBJ1-1,CAISERGPNTEAFF,TGTGCCATCAGTGAGCGGGGCCCGAACACTGAAGCTTTCTTT
NA,NA,TRBV7-2,TRBJ1-3,CASSLGSGNTIYF,TGTGCCAGCAGCTTAGGCTCTGGAAACACCATATATTTT
NA,NA,TRBV15,TRBJ1-2,CATSRDVAGVDASNYGYTF,TGTGCCACCAGCAGAGATGTTGCCGGCGTTGATGCTTCCAACTATGGCTACACCTTC
NA,NA,TRBV7-9,TRBJ1-5,CASSPGPSNQPQHF,TGTGCCAGCAGTCCGGGACCGAGCAATCAGCCCCAGCATTTT
NA,NA,TRBV18,TRBJ2-6,CASSPRPGPHSGANVLTF,TGTGCCAGCTCACCGAGGCCAGGGCCCCACTCTGGGGCCAACGTCCTGACTTTC
NA,few,TRBV11-3,TRBJ1-1,CASSLDQGSTEAFF,TGTGCCAGCAGCTTGGATCAGGGGAGCACTGAAGCTTTCTTT
TRBD2,once,TRBV5-1,TRBJ2-1,CASSPGTSGNGEQFF,TGCGCCAGCAGCCCCGGGACTAGCGGGAATGGTGAGCAGTTCTTC
NA,NA,TRBV5-1,TRBJ2-7,CASSLDGRGLYEQYF,TGCGCCAGCAGCTTGGATGGGAGGGGGCTCTACGAGCAGTACTTC
NA,NA,TRBV6-5,TRBJ2-7,CASSYSDHSDEQYF,TGTGCCAGCAGTTACTCGGACCATTCTGACGAGCAGTACTTC
NA,NA,TRBV6-6,TRBJ1-3,CASSRDTSISGNSIYF,TGTGCCAGCAGTCGGGACACTTCGATCTCTGGAAACTCCATATATTTT
NA,NA,TRBV9,TRBJ2-5,CASSASGVLGETQYF,TGTGCCAGCAGCGCTTCGGGCGTCCTCGGGGAGACCCAGTACTTC
TRBD1,NA,TRBV14,TRBJ2-1,CASSQARDRVLYEQFF,TGTGCCAGCAGCCAAGCCCGGGACAGGGTTTTGTATGAGCAGTTCTTC
NA,NA,TRBV14,TRBJ2-2,CASSPPGRGSGELFF,TGTGCCAGCAGTCCCCCGGGACGGGGATCCGGGGAGCTGTTTTTT
NA,few,TRBV7-9,TRBJ2-6,CASRHPRGTDSSGANVLTF,TGTGCCAGCAGGCACCCGCGGGGAACAGACAGTTCTGGGGCCAACGTCCTGACTTTC
TRBD2,NA,TRBV5-1,TRBJ2-2,CASSWTSGGVAGELFF,TGCGCCAGCAGCTGGACTAGCGGTGGGGTAGCCGGGGAGCTGTTTTTT
NA,medium-sized,TRBV6-5,TRBJ2-1,CASSYSVASRVNEQFF,TGTGCCAGCAGTTACTCAGTGGCCTCTAGGGTCAATGAGCAGTTCTTC